Each of the 18 T cell receptor beta chains below was sequenced from the same sample in a study of metastatic and nonmetastatic thyroid tumors. TCRdb re-called the PCR reads through MiXCR. This table has about 59,000 clones, just under 30% appearing once. The entire patient cohort was treatment-naive prior to thyroid surgery. Sequences were obtained from blood. Every receptor here comes from a female donor with papillary thyroid cancer or a benign thyroid nodule (not recorded which). Some clones in this sample may be carry-over from other donors' samples.

This clone was seen only once. This chain joins TRBV20-1 and TRBJ1-1; D remains unclear. Per the germline V gene, CDR1 is DFQATT and CDR2 is SNEGSKA (reference sequence). Deletions cut 0 bases from V and 6 bases from J, with 5 bases between. CDR3 length equals 11 residues. The CDR3 region is CSARDFPEAFF. The CDR3 nucleotides are TGCAGTGCTAGAGACTTCCCTGAAGCTTTCTTT.

V gene TRBV20-1 combines with J gene TRBJ2-7; unclear D gene. Germline CDR1 reads DFQATT; CDR2 reads SNEGSKA (reference sequence). This CDR3 has 13 amino acids. Deletions cut 5 bases from V and 2 bases from J, with 13 bases between. CDR3 in DNA: TGCAGTGCTCAGTTAGGTCCGACCTACGAGCAGTACTTC. Its translation: CSAQLGPTYEQYF.

This clone was detected only a few times. This chain joins TRBV6-5 and TRBJ2-1, with 9 bases identical to TRBD2. CDR3 length: 17 amino acids. Trimming at V came to 4 bases and at J to 4 bases, leaving 11 bases not matched to a gene. CDR1 is MNHEY and CDR2 is SVGAGI in the germline V gene. CDR3 sequence: CASSSPSGAGGYNEQFF. In DNA form, the CDR3 reads TGTGCCAGCAGTTCCCCCTCTGGGGCGGGAGGGTACAATGAGCAGTTCTTC.

Worth noting for this clone: This CDR3 fails to terminate in the conserved phenylalanine or tryptophan, so it likely reflects a read error. The chain is built from TRBV28 and TRBJ2-5; no clear D gene. The V and J ends lost 5 bases and 3 bases respectively, with 13 bases between them. The germline CDR1 and CDR2 sequences are MDHEN and SYDVKM. CDR3 length equals 14 residues. The CDR3: CASSRGRREETQYL. The DNA of the CDR3 is TGTGCCAGCAGTCGTGGTCGCAGAGAAGAGACCCAGTACCTC.

A few counts support this clone. The rearrangement joins TRBV6-2 or TRBV6-3 to TRBJ2-1; the D is unclear. Germline CDR1 and CDR2: MNHEY and SVGEGT. The CDR3 totals 12 residues. Trimming removed 4 bases at V and 4 bases at J, with 5 bases between. This chain's CDR3 is CASSLEYNEQFF. The CDR3 DNA reads as TGTGCCAGCAGTTTAGAATACAATGAGCAGTTCTTC.

V is TRBV25-1 and J is TRBJ1-1, with no clear D. CDR1 and CDR2 (germline): MGHDK, SYGVNS. Trimming took 2 bases from V and 1 from J, leaving 5 bases between them. The CDR3 contains 13 residues. CDR3 in DNA: TGTGCCAGCAGTGAACGGCGGAACACTGAAGCTTTCTTT. Protein sequence: CASSERRNTEAFF. The variable domain in full, completed from reference TRBV25-1 and TRBJ1-1, reads EADIYQTPRYLVIGTGKKITLECSQTMGHDKMYWYQQDPGMELHLIHYSYGVNSTEKGDLSSESTVSRIRTEHFPLTLESARPSHTSQYLCASSERRNTEAFFGQGTRLTVV.

This clone has ten or more counts. This rearrangement joins TRBV20-1 to TRBJ2-1; TRBD1 matches 7 bases. V shed 0 bases, J shed 7 bases, and the junction held 12 bases outside the gene matches. Germline assignment: CDR1 DFQATT and CDR2 SNEGSKA (reference sequence). The CDR3 is 16 amino acids. The CDR3 region has the DNA TGCAGTGCTAGAGATCCGTGGCAGGGGGAAGCAAATGAGCAGTTCTTC. This sequence encodes CSARDPWQGEANEQFF.

V and J are TRBV20-1 and TRBJ1-3, with D perhaps TRBD1 (5 bases). Per germline, CDR1 DFQATT and CDR2 SNEGSKA (reference sequence). The CDR3 extends over 14 amino acids. The germline V and J ends were trimmed by 6 bases and 0 bases, with 12 bases remaining between them. CDR3 protein: CSAMRGDSGNTIYF. The CDR3, as DNA: TGCAGTGCCATGAGAGGGGACTCTGGAAACACCATATATTTT.

This CDR3 reads CASSLETAFNSPLHF. DNA for the CDR3: TGTGCCAGCAGTTTGGAAACCGCGTTCAATTCACCCCTCCACTTT. The genes are TRBV27 and TRBJ1-6; the D is unclear. From germline, CDR1 is MNHEY and CDR2 SMNVEV (reference sequence). The CDR3 consists of 15 residues. V shed 3 bases and J shed 7 bases, with 13 bases lying between them.

The chain's CDR3 is CASSWQVRNTEAFF. The CDR3 DNA is TGTGCCAGCAGCTGGCAGGTCAGGAACACTGAAGCTTTCTTT. The V call is TRBV7-2, the J call TRBJ1-1; D ambiguous. The germline gives CDR1 SGHTA, CDR2 FQGNSA. Trimming shortened V by 4 bases and J by 1 base, and 10 bases separated the two germline ends. The CDR3 is 14 residues long.

In this sample, this clone turned up a few times. This chain links TRBV6-1 with TRBJ2-7; D possibly corresponds to TRBD2 (5 bases). Germline CDR1 MNHNS, CDR2 SASEGT. This CDR3 is 15 amino acids long. Deletions cut 10 bases from V and 1 base from J, with 20 bases between. CDR3 region: CAILSGPGWSYEQYF. The CDR3 bases are TGTGCCATCCTTAGTGGACCGGGATGGTCCTACGAGCAGTACTTC.

The chain links TRBV7-2 to TRBJ2-7; TRBD2 matches 7 bases. This CDR3 contains 14 residues. The germline V gene has CDR1 SGHTA and CDR2 FQGNSA. The V and J ends lost 4 bases and 3 bases, in that order; junction bases with no gene match: 6. In DNA, the CDR3 is TGTGCCAGCAGCTGGCTAGCGGCCGGCTACGAGCAGTACTTC. Translation: CASSWLAAGYEQYF.

The table lists this clone with a few counts. The chain recombines TRBV28 with TRBJ1-2; D gene unclear. The CDR3 contains 15 residues. Germline CDR1 reads MDHEN; CDR2 reads SYDVKM. Trimming took 4 bases from V and 4 from J, leaving 16 bases between them. CDR3 DNA sequence: TGTGCCAGCAGTTCAAGTCCTGACACAACCTATGGCTACACCTTC. This encodes CASSSSPDTTYGYTF.

A single count supports this clone. The chain uses TRBV11-1 and TRBJ1-1; 8 bases agree with TRBD1. After removal of 6 bases from V and 5 bases from J, the junction contained 5 bases not matched to a gene. CDR3 length equals 13 residues. The V gene's germline CDR1 is SGHAT and CDR2 FQDESV (reference sequence). CDR3 protein: CASREQGGTEAFF. CDR3 in DNA: TGTGCCAGCAGGGAACAGGGGGGGACTGAAGCTTTCTTT.

This chain uses TRBV20-1 with TRBJ1-1, with D maybe TRBD1 (6 bases). V dropped 6 bases and J dropped 1 base, with 18 bases sitting between them. Germline V gene sequence: CDR1 DFQATT, CDR2 SNEGSKA (reference sequence). The CDR3 contains 15 residues. CDR3 residues: CSADRLQGPNTEAFF. The DNA of the CDR3 is TGCAGTGCAGACCGCCTACAGGGCCCGAACACTGAAGCTTTCTTT.

V usage is TRBV28 and J usage is TRBJ2-3; a possible D gene is TRBD2 (6 bases). The CDR3 sequence is 15 residues long. The germline V gene has CDR1 MDHEN and CDR2 SYDVKM. V lost 7 bases, J lost 6 bases, and 20 bases lay in between. This CDR3 is CASTKPMGGSDTQYF. The CDR3 DNA sequence: TGTGCCAGCACTAAGCCGATGGGGGGAAGTGATACGCAGTATTTT. Combining the CDR3 with reference TRBV28 and TRBJ2-3 gives the whole variable domain DVKVTQSSRYLVKRTGEKVFLECVQDMDHENMFWYRQDPGLGLRLIYFSYDVKMKEKGDIPEGYSVSREKKERFSLILESASTNQTSMYLCASTKPMGGSDTQYFGPGTRLTVL.

This clone was picked up a small number of times. V gene TRBV19 combines with J gene TRBJ2-5; D remains ambiguous. Germline V CDR1 and CDR2: LNHDA, SQIVND (reference sequence). Deletions cut 4 bases from V and 5 bases from J, with 11 bases between. CDR3 length: 13 amino acids. In DNA, the CDR3 is TGTGCCAGTAGTACCAACCCCTTGGAGACCCAGTACTTC. This sequence encodes CASSTNPLETQYF.

This clone was seen a few times. This chain uses TRBV6-1 with TRBJ2-7; TRBD2 agrees at 9 bases. V gave up 3 bases and J gave up 0 bases; unmatched junction bases: 3. This CDR3 has 15 residues. Germline CDR1 is MNHNS and CDR2 is SASEGT. CDR3 amino acids: CASSDISGSSYEQYF. In DNA, the CDR3 is TGTGCCAGCAGTGACATTAGCGGGAGCTCCTACGAGCAGTACTTC.